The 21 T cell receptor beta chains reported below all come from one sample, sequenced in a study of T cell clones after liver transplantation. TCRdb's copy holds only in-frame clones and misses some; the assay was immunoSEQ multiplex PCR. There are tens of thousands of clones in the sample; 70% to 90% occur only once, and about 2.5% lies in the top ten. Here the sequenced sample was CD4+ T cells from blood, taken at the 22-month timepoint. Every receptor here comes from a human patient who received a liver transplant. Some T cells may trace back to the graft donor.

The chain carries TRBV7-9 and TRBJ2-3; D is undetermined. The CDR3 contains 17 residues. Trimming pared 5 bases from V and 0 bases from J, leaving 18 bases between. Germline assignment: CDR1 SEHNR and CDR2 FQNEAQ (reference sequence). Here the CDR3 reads CASSPRNRLESTDTQYF. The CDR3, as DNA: TGTGCCAGCAGCCCCCGAAACCGGCTGGAGAGCACAGATACGCAGTATTTT.

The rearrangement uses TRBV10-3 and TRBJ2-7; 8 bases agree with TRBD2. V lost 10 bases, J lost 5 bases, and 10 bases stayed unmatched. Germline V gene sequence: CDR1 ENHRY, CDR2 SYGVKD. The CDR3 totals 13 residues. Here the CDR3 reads CATADRAGDEQYF. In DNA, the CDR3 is TGTGCCACTGCGGACCGAGCGGGGGACGAGCAGTACTTC.

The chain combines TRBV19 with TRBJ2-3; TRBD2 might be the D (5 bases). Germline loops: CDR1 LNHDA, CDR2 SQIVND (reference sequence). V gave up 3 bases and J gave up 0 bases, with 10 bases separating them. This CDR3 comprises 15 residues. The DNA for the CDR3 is TGTGCCAGTAGTATCGGACGGACTAGCACAGATACGCAGTATTTT. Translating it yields CASSIGRTSTDTQYF.

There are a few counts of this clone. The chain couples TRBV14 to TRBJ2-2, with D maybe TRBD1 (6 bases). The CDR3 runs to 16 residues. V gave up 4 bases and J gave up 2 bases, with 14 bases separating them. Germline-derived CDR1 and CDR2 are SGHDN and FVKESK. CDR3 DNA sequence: TGTGCCAGCAGCCTGCATACAGGGAGTAACACCGGGGAGCTGTTTTTT. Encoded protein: CASSLHTGSNTGELFF.

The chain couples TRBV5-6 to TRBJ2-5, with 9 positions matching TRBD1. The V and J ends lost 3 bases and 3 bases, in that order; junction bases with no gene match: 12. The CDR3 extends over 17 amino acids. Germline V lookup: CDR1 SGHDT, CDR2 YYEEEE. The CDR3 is CASSYSWGQGSEETQYF. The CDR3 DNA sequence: TGTGCCAGCAGCTACTCGTGGGGACAGGGTAGCGAAGAGACCCAGTACTTC.

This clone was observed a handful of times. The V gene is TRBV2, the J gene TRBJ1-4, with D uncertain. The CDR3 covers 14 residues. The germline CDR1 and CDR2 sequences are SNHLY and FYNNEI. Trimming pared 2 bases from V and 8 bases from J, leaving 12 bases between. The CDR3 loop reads CASSERRGGEKLFF. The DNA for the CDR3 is TGTGCCAGCAGTGAAAGACGGGGAGGAGAAAAACTGTTTTTT.

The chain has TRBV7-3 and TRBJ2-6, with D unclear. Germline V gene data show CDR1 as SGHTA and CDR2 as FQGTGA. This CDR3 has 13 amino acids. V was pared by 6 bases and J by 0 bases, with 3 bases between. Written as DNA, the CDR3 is TGTGCCAGCAGTACCTCTGGGGCCAACGTCCTGACTTTC. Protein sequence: CASSTSGANVLTF.

For the CDR3, the DNA is TGTGCCAGCAGCGTAGCCGGGACTAGTTATAGGGAGCTGTTTTTT. Translating it yields CASSVAGTSYRELFF. The chain carries TRBV9 and TRBJ2-2, with 8 positions matching TRBD2. The junction had 7 bases not matched to a gene; V was cut back by 0 bases and J by 9 bases. CDR1 is SGDLS and CDR2 is YYNGEE in the germline V gene. This CDR3 contains 15 residues.

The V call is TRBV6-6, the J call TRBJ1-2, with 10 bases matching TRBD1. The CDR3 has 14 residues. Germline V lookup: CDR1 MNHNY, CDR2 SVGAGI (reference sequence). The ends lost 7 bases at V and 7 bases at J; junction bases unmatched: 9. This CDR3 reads CASTYDRGRGGYTF. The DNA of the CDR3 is TGTGCCAGCACCTACGACAGGGGGCGCGGTGGCTACACCTTC.

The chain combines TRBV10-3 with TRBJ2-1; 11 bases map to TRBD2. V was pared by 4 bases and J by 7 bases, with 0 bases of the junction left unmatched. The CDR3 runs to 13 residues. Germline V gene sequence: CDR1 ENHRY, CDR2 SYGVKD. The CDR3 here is CAISGTSGNEQFF. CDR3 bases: TGTGCCATCAGTGGGACTAGCGGGAATGAGCAGTTCTTC.

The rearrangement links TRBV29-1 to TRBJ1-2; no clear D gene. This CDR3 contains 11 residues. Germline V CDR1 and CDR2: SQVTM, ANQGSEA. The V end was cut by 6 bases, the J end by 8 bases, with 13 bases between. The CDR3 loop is CSVELARGYTF. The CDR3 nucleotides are TGCAGCGTAGAGCTAGCTAGAGGCTACACCTTC.

CDR3: CASSQLGPVKLFF. CDR3 nucleotides: TGCGCCAGCAGCCAATTAGGTCCGGTGAAACTGTTTTTT. This chain uses TRBV4-1 with TRBJ1-4; D remains unclear. The germline V gene has CDR1 MGHRA and CDR2 YSYEKL. The V gene lost 2 bases and the J gene lost 11 bases, with 12 bases spanning the gap. This CDR3 contains 13 residues.

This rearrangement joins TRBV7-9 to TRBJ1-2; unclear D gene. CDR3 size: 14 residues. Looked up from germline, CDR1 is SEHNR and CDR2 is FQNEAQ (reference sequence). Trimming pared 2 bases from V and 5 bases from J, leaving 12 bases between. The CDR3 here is CASSLKGEGYGYTF. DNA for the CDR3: TGTGCCAGCAGCTTAAAAGGCGAGGGTTATGGCTACACCTTC.

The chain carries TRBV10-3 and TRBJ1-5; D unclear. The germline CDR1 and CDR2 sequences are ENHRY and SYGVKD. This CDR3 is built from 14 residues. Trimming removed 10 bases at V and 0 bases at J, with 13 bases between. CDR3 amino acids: CATGGSYSNQPQHF. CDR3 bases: TGTGCCACTGGTGGGTCTTATAGCAATCAGCCCCAGCATTTT.

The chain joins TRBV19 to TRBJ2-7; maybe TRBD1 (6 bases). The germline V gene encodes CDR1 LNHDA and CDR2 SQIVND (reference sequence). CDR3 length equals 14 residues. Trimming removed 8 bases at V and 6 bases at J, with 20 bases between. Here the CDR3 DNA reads TGTGCCAGTTCGATGGCAGGGGCACATTCCGAGCAGTACTTC. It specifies CASSMAGAHSEQYF.

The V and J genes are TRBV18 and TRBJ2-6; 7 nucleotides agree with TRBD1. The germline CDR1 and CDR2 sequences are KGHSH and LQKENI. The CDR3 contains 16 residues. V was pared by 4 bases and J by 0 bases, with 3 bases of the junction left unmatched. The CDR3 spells CASSRDRSSGANVLTF. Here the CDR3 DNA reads TGTGCCAGCTCACGGGACAGATCCTCTGGGGCCAACGTCCTGACTTTC. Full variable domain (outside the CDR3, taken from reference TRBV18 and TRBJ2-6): NAGVMQNPRHLVRRRGQEARLRCSPMKGHSHVYWYRQLPEEGLKFMVYLQKENIIDESGMPKERFSAEFPKEGPSILRIQQVVRGDSAAYFCASSRDRSSGANVLTFGAGSRLTVL.

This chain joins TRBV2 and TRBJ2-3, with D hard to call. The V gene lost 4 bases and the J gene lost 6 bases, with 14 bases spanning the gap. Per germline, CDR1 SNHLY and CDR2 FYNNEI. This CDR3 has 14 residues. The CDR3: CASSGRFRSDTQYF. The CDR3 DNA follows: TGTGCCAGCAGTGGTCGATTTAGGAGTGATACGCAGTATTTT.

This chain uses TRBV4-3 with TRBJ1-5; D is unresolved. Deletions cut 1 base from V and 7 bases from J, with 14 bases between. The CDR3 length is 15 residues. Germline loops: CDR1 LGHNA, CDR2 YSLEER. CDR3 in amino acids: CASSQVVDFSQPQHF. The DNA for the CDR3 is TGCGCCAGCAGCCAAGTTGTCGACTTCTCGCAGCCCCAGCATTTT.

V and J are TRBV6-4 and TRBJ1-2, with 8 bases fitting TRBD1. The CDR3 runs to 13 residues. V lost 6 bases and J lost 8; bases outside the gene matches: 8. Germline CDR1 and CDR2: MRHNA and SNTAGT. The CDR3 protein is CASSKTGVGGYTF. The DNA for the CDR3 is TGTGCCAGCAGCAAGACAGGGGTAGGCGGCTACACCTTC.

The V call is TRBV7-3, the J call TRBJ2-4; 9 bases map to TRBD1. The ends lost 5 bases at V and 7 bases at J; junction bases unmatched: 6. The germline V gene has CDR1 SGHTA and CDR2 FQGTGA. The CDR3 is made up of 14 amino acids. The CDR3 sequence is CASSQTGGGNIQYF. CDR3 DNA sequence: TGTGCCAGCAGCCAAACAGGGGGCGGTAACATTCAGTACTTC.

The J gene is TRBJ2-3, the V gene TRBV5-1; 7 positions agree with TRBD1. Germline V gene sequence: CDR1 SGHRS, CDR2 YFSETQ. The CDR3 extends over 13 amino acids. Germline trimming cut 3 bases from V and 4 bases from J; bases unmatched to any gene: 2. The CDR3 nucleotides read TGCGCCAGCAGCTCGCAGGGGGCAGATACGCAGTATTTT. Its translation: CASSSQGADTQYF.